The 12 T cell receptor beta chains below were found in one sample sequenced in a study of blood T cell repertoires in COVID-19. Data came from immunoSEQ multiplex PCR; TCRdb stores just in-frame clones and leaves some out. The table has 200,000 to 250,000 clones, roughly 88% seen once; the top ten hold around 1.4%. Material for sequencing was peripheral blood. The receptors stem from an elderly man with acute or convalescent COVID-19.

The rearrangement joins TRBV5-1 to TRBJ2-7; tentative D call: TRBD1 (5 bases). CDR1 and CDR2 from the germline V gene are SGHRS and YFSETQ. CDR3 length: 15 residues. Trimming took 5 bases from V and 2 from J, leaving 17 bases between them. The CDR3 DNA reads as TGCGCCAGCAGGGAGAACACAGGTGGGGCCTACGAGCAGTACTTC. Translating gives CASRENTGGAYEQYF. Full variable domain (missing parts from reference TRBV5-1 and TRBJ2-7): KAGVTQTPRYLIKTRGQQVTLSCSPISGHRSVSWYQQTPGQGLQFLFEYFSETQRNKGNFPGRFSGRQFSNSRSEMNVSTLELGDSALYLCASRENTGGAYEQYFGPGTRLTVT.

The chain uses TRBV28 and TRBJ2-7; maybe TRBD1 (7 bases). The CDR3 spans 14 residues. Germline V gene data show CDR1 as MDHEN and CDR2 as SYDVKM. V was trimmed by 7 bases and J by 0 bases, leaving 13 bases between them. CDR3 amino acids: CASNSGGPSYEQYF. The CDR3 coding sequence is TGTGCCAGCAACTCAGGGGGGCCCTCCTACGAGCAGTACTTC.

The genes are TRBV6-5 and TRBJ2-7; 10 nucleotides agree with TRBD1. The CDR3 sequence is 15 residues long. CDR1 and CDR2 from the germline V gene are MNHEY and SVGAGI. J gave up 5 bases and V 6 bases, and 10 bases lay outside the gene matches. The CDR3 DNA sequence: TGTGCCAGCAGCTCAACCGGGACAGGGGCCCACGAGCAGTACTTC. Translated, it gives CASSSTGTGAHEQYF.

The chain employs TRBV7-7 and TRBJ2-5, with D perhaps TRBD1 (6 bases). The germline V gene has CDR1 SSHAT and CDR2 FNYEAQ (reference sequence). Trimming took 5 bases from V and 2 from J, leaving 15 bases between them. The CDR3 totals 15 residues. CDR3 nucleotides: TGTGCCAGCAGCCGTGCGTGGGGGCCGCAAGAGACCCAGTACTTC. Translating gives CASSRAWGPQETQYF.

The rearrangement links TRBV4-1 to TRBJ2-4, with 7 bases matching TRBD1. The CDR3 length is 14 residues. From germline, CDR1 is MGHRA and CDR2 YSYEKL. V lost 1 base to trimming and J lost 9 bases; unmatched junction nucleotides: 6. The CDR3 protein is CASSQGLGGGIQYF. The DNA of the CDR3 is TGCGCCAGCAGCCAAGGTCTAGGGGGCGGCATTCAGTACTTC.

V gene TRBV6-6 combines with J gene TRBJ1-1; D possibly corresponds to TRBD1 (6 bases). With 5 bases removed from V and 5 bases from J, the gap between germline ends came to 15 bases. Germline loops: CDR1 MNHNY, CDR2 SVGAGI (reference sequence). The CDR3 length is 14 residues. The CDR3 loop is CASSMRDIMTEAFF. DNA of the CDR3: TGTGCCAGCAGTATGAGGGACATAATGACTGAAGCTTTCTTT.

V is TRBV7-2 and J is TRBJ2-1; 14 bases are a match to TRBD2. This CDR3 spans 14 amino acids. J was trimmed by 10 bases and V by 6 bases; bases with no gene match: 5. Germline CDR1 is SGHTA and CDR2 is FQGNSA. The chain's CDR3 is CASRSGLAGGEQFF. CDR3 DNA sequence: TGTGCCAGCAGGTCTGGACTAGCGGGGGGAGAGCAGTTCTTC. The entire variable domain, with the rest obtained from reference TRBV7-2 and TRBJ2-1, is as follows: GAGVSQSPSNKVTEKGKDVELRCDPISGHTALYWYRQSLGQGLEFLIYFQGNSAPDKSGLPSDRFSAERTGGSVSTLTIQRTQQEDSAVYLCASRSGLAGGEQFFGPGTRLTVL.

The chain has TRBV19 and TRBJ1-1; 7 bases agree with TRBD1. Germline CDR1 and CDR2: LNHDA and SQIVND (reference sequence). This CDR3 is 14 amino acids long. J was trimmed by 1 base and V by 6 bases; bases with no gene match: 5. The CDR3 protein is CASRGQFQNTEAFF. DNA of the CDR3: TGTGCCAGTAGGGGACAGTTCCAGAACACTGAAGCTTTCTTT.

The V and J genes are TRBV7-9 and TRBJ1-1; D ambiguous. CDR3 length: 12 residues. Trimming removed 6 bases from V and 4 bases from J, with 9 bases in between. Germline-derived CDR1 and CDR2 are SEHNR and FQNEAQ (reference sequence). DNA of the CDR3: TGTGCCAGCAGTGCTGGGCCCACTGAAGCTTTCTTT. It specifies CASSAGPTEAFF.

The J gene is TRBJ2-7, the V gene TRBV28; 9 bases map to TRBD1. The CDR3 extends over 14 amino acids. Germline values: CDR1 MDHEN, CDR2 SYDVKM. After removal of 7 bases from V and 2 bases from J, the junction contained 6 bases not matched to a gene. The CDR3 bases are TGTGCCAGCAAGTTTGGGGACAGGGCCTACGAGCAGTACTTC. It yields the protein CASKFGDRAYEQYF.

This clone appeared once. The genes are TRBV15 and TRBJ1-5; perhaps TRBD1 as D (5 bases). Trimming shortened V by 8 bases and J by 0 bases, and 11 bases separated the two germline ends. This CDR3 has 14 residues. CDR1 and CDR2 from the germline V gene are LNHNV and YYDKDF (reference sequence). The CDR3 DNA is TGTGCCACCCGCCGGACACCTAGCAATCAGCCCCAGCATTTT. It encodes CATRRTPSNQPQHF.

The V gene is TRBV3-1 (or the pseudogene TRBV3-2), the J gene TRBJ1-1, with D maybe TRBD1 (5 bases). The CDR3 spans 14 residues. Trimming removed 2 bases from V and 6 bases from J, with 13 bases in between. Germline V gene data show CDR1 as LGHDT and CDR2 as YNNKEL (reference sequence). In nucleotides, the CDR3 is TGTGCCAGCAGCCAAAACTTTGGCAGGGCTGAAGCTTTCTTT. Protein product: CASSQNFGRAEAFF.